The 27 T cell receptor beta chains listed next were all sequenced from one sample in a study of blood T cell repertoires in COVID-19. Libraries were prepared by immunoSEQ multiplex PCR; TCRdb keeps only in-frame clonotypes and omits some of them. The data contain 96,000 or so clones, approximately 91% of them singletons. Sequenced material: peripheral blood. All receptors derive from a man between 60 and 75 years old with acute or convalescent COVID-19.

The chain combines TRBV5-4 with TRBJ2-1; 9 nucleotides agree with TRBD2. CDR3 length equals 16 residues. Per germline, CDR1 SGHNT and CDR2 YYREEE (reference sequence). V was clipped by 4 bases and J by 5 bases; unmatched bases: 10. The CDR3 bases are TGTGCCAGCAGCCACGCCGGGACTAGCAGTCACAATGAGCAGTTCTTC. It specifies CASSHAGTSSHNEQFF.

The chain combines TRBV4-2 with TRBJ2-1; 13 nucleotides line up with TRBD2. Germline V lookup: CDR1 LGHNA, CDR2 YNFKEQ. The CDR3 runs to 19 residues. Unmatched junction bases numbered 13, after V lost 3 bases and J lost 5 bases. The chain's CDR3 is CASSQARLDGLAGDNEQFF. The CDR3 nucleotides read TGTGCCAGCAGCCAGGCAAGATTGGACGGACTAGCGGGAGACAATGAGCAGTTCTTC.

V gene TRBV6-2 or TRBV6-3 combines with J gene TRBJ2-3; D perhaps matches TRBD2 (6 bases). Germline V gives CDR1 MNHEY, CDR2 SVGEGT. V lost 2 bases to trimming and J lost 5 bases, with 20 bases between them. There are 17 residues in the CDR3. The DNA of the CDR3 is TGTGCCAGCAGTTACCGGGAGCTAGCCCCGGAAAGAGATACGCAGTATTTT. It codes for CASSYRELAPERDTQYF.

The genes are TRBV28 and TRBJ2-1; maybe TRBD2 (5 bases). V lost 2 bases to trimming and J lost 4 bases, with 15 bases between them. The CDR3 extends over 16 amino acids. CDR1 is MDHEN and CDR2 is SYDVKM in the germline V gene. The CDR3: CASSLKIGRGYNEQFF. In DNA form, the CDR3 reads TGTGCCAGCAGTTTAAAGATTGGGAGAGGGTACAATGAGCAGTTCTTC.

The rearrangement links TRBV30 to TRBJ1-3; D may be TRBD1 (5 bases). This CDR3 contains 15 residues. The germline gives CDR1 GTSNPN, CDR2 SVGIG (reference sequence). V lost 0 bases to trimming and J lost 0 bases, with 9 bases between them. The CDR3 DNA reads TGTGCCTGGAGTGTACCTACAGGCTCTGGAAACACCATATATTTT. Translation: CAWSVPTGSGNTIYF. The full variable domain, completed using reference TRBV30 and TRBJ1-3, is SQTIHQWPATLVQPVGSPLSLECTVEGTSNPNLYWYRQAAGRGLQLLFYSVGIGQISSEVPQNLSASRPQDRQFILSSKKLLLSDSGFYLCAWSVPTGSGNTIYFGEGSWLTVV.

The chain has TRBV5-1 and TRBJ2-1; 13 bases are shared with TRBD2. The J segment lost 9 bases and the V segment lost 4 bases, leaving 10 bases of the junction unmatched. The CDR3 extends over 16 amino acids. From germline, CDR1 is SGHRS and CDR2 YFSETQ. The CDR3 DNA is TGCGCCAGCAGCGCCGGACTAGCGGGAGACTTAAGTGAGCAGTTCTTC. This translates into CASSAGLAGDLSEQFF.

The chain couples TRBV9 to TRBJ2-1; perhaps TRBD1 as D (5 bases). The V gene's germline CDR1 is SGDLS and CDR2 YYNGEE. V was shortened by 2 bases and J by 9 bases, with 9 bases between the two germline ends. There are 12 residues in the CDR3. In DNA form, the CDR3 reads TGTGCCAGCAGCGTCTCAGGGATTGAGCAGTTCTTC. Amino acids: CASSVSGIEQFF.

The chain combines TRBV5-6 with TRBJ2-3; D perhaps matches TRBD2 (6 bases). This CDR3 is built from 12 residues. Germline V lookup: CDR1 SGHDT, CDR2 YYEEEE. V gave up 4 bases and J gave up 7 bases, with 10 bases separating them. Here the CDR3 reads CASSAGPNTQYF. The CDR3 DNA sequence: TGTGCCAGCAGCGCGGGACCTAATACGCAGTATTTT.

The J gene is TRBJ2-2, the V gene TRBV11-2; 9 bases map to TRBD2. The CDR3 sequence is 16 residues long. Germline V CDR1 and CDR2: SGHAT, FQNNGV. Losses at the gene ends were 1 base for V and 1 base for J; bases not matched to a gene: 1. The CDR3 nucleotides are TGTGCCAGCAGCTTAGCACTAGCGGGGAACACCGGGGAGCTGTTTTTT. It codes for CASSLALAGNTGELFF.

The chain is built from TRBV24-1 and TRBJ2-7, with a possible D match to TRBD1 (6 bases). The CDR3 spans 13 residues. In germline, CDR1 is KGHDR, CDR2 SFDVKD. Trimming shortened V by 5 bases and J by 0 bases, and 7 bases separated the two germline ends. The CDR3 loop is CATSGQASYEQYF. The CDR3 DNA reads as TGTGCCACCAGTGGACAGGCCTCCTACGAGCAGTACTTC.

V is TRBV6-5 and J is TRBJ2-7; weak D call: TRBD2 (5 bases). This CDR3 contains 16 residues. The V end was cut by 0 bases, the J end by 0 bases, with 12 bases between. Germline V gene data show CDR1 as MNHEY and CDR2 as SVGAGI. CDR3 protein: CASSYSIEGLSYEQYF. CDR3 nucleotide sequence: TGTGCCAGCAGTTACTCGATCGAGGGTCTCTCCTACGAGCAGTACTTC.

This rearrangement joins TRBV24-1 to TRBJ2-5; 11 bases agree with TRBD2. Unmatched junction bases numbered 8, after V lost 5 bases and J lost 4 bases. CDR1 KGHDR and CDR2 SFDVKD come from the germline V gene. CDR3 length: 16 residues. The CDR3 here is CATSAVLAGEGETQYF. CDR3 DNA sequence: TGTGCCACCAGTGCGGTACTAGCGGGAGAGGGAGAGACCCAGTACTTC.

The V call is TRBV28, the J call TRBJ2-5; a weak D match, TRBD1 (6 bases). Germline CDR1 and CDR2: MDHEN and SYDVKM. V lost 8 bases to trimming and J lost 2 bases, with 24 bases between them. The CDR3 loop spans 17 amino acids. In DNA form, the CDR3 reads TGTGCCAGCTCCCTCACCTCTTGGACAGAGGCACAAGAGACCCAGTACTTC. Amino acids: CASSLTSWTEAQETQYF.

The chain employs TRBV2 and TRBJ2-1; 9 bases are shared with TRBD1. V was clipped by 11 bases and J by 5 bases; unmatched bases: 10. This CDR3 is built from 14 residues. The V gene's germline CDR1 is SNHLY and CDR2 FYNNEI. The CDR3 DNA reads TGTGCCTCCCAAACCGGGACAGGGAACAATGAGCAGTTCTTC. It yields the protein CASQTGTGNNEQFF.

This chain connects TRBV14 to TRBJ2-1; 8 bases line up with TRBD2. The CDR3 consists of 14 residues. CDR1 is SGHDN, CDR2 FVKESK, per germline. The ends lost 4 bases at V and 8 bases at J; junction bases unmatched: 7. The CDR3 sequence: CASSPGTRNHEQFF. As DNA, the CDR3 is TGTGCCAGCAGCCCCGGGACTAGGAATCATGAGCAGTTCTTC.

CDR3 nucleotide sequence: TGTGCCTGGAGTGCGACTAGCGGTACGGGGGAGCAGTTCTTC. It codes for CAWSATSGTGEQFF. This chain connects TRBV30 to TRBJ2-1; 9 bases fit TRBD2. This CDR3 has 14 residues. The trim removed 1 base at V and 10 bases at J, leaving 8 bases unmatched. CDR1 GTSNPN and CDR2 SVGIG come from the germline V gene (reference sequence). Variable domain in full (rest from reference TRBV30 and TRBJ2-1): SQTIHQWPATLVQPVGSPLSLECTVEGTSNPNLYWYRQAAGRGLQLLFYSVGIGQISSEVPQNLSASRPQDRQFILSSKKLLLSDSGFYLCAWSATSGTGEQFFGPGTRLTVL.

This chain uses TRBV5-4 with TRBJ2-7; D ambiguous. CDR3 length: 14 residues. Trimming removed 0 bases at V and 2 bases at J, with 9 bases between. Germline V lookup: CDR1 SGHNT, CDR2 YYREEE (reference sequence). The CDR3 sequence: CASSLGLVPYEQYF. The CDR3 region has the DNA TGTGCCAGCAGCTTGGGTCTAGTTCCCTACGAGCAGTACTTC. Supplemented by reference TRBV5-4 and TRBJ2-7, the full variable domain reads ETGVTQSPTHLIKTRGQQVTLRCSSQSGHNTVSWYQQALGQGPQFIFQYYREEENGRGNFPPRFSGLQFPNYSSELNVNALELDDSALYLCASSLGLVPYEQYFGPGTRLTVT.

The chain combines TRBV2 with TRBJ1-2, with D possibly being TRBD1 (5 bases). The V and J ends lost 5 bases and 9 bases respectively, with 19 bases between them. The germline V gene has CDR1 SNHLY and CDR2 FYNNEI. The CDR3 is made up of 14 amino acids. CDR3 nucleotides: TGTGCCAGCAGTCAACAAAGGGGCAGGAGCCGCTACACCTTC. This gives the protein CASSQQRGRSRYTF.

This clone was recorded a few times. The chain couples TRBV21-1 to TRBJ2-2; the table's D gene call, TRBD2, was not cross checked with the DNA. TRBV21-1 represents a pseudogene. The CDR3 spans 15 residues. This chain's CDR3 is CASSKVPGNTGELFF. CDR3 sequence (DNA): TGTGCCAGCAGCAAAGTTCCGGGGAACACCGGGGAGCTGTTTTTT.

V and J are TRBV7-2 and TRBJ2-5; 11 nucleotides match TRBD2. The CDR3 spans 15 residues. J was trimmed by 7 bases and V by 4 bases; bases with no gene match: 8. The germline CDR1 and CDR2 sequences are SGHTA and FQGNSA. For the CDR3, the DNA is TGTGCCAGCAGCTCCACTAGCGGGAGTAGAGGGACCCAGTACTTC. It yields the protein CASSSTSGSRGTQYF.

The chain employs TRBV27 and TRBJ2-7, with 9 nucleotides matching TRBD1. There are 14 residues in the CDR3. Trimming took 4 bases from V and 6 from J; bases not matched to a gene: 7. Germline-derived CDR1 and CDR2 are MNHEY and SMNVEV (reference sequence). CDR3 DNA sequence: TGTGCCAGCAGTTCGGACAGGGGCTCTAGCGAGCAGTACTTC. Translated, it gives CASSSDRGSSEQYF.

The chain joins TRBV13 to TRBJ1-1; TRBD1 agrees at 10 bases. V was clipped by 5 bases and J by 5 bases; unmatched bases: 5. From germline, CDR1 is PRHDT and CDR2 FYEKMQ (reference sequence). This CDR3 has 14 residues. For the CDR3, the DNA is TGTGCCAGCAGCCAGGGACAGGGGTTGACTGAAGCTTTCTTT. Its translation is CASSQGQGLTEAFF. Full variable domain (remainder filled in from reference TRBV13 and TRBJ1-1): AAGVIQSPRHLIKEKRETATLKCYPIPRHDTVYWYQQGPGQDPQFLISFYEKMQSDKGSIPDRFSAQQFSDYHSELNMSSLELGDSALYFCASSQGQGLTEAFFGQGTRLTVV.

The chain has TRBV27 and TRBJ2-7, with TRBD1 matching over 9 bases. V shed 6 bases and J 3 bases; nucleotides not matched to a gene: 6. Looked up from germline, CDR1 is MNHEY and CDR2 is SMNVEV (reference sequence). The CDR3 is 14 amino acids. The CDR3 DNA reads TGTGCCAGCAGAGTTTCGGACAGGGGCTACGAGCAGTACTTC. Amino acid sequence: CASRVSDRGYEQYF.

The V call is TRBV18, the J call TRBJ2-6, with 8 bases fitting TRBD1. The CDR3 runs to 17 residues. The V segment lost 4 bases and the J segment 0 bases; nucleotides outside the gene matches: 5. Germline V gene data show CDR1 as KGHSH and CDR2 as LQKENI. The CDR3 region is CASSLGQGGSGANVLTF. For the CDR3, the DNA is TGTGCCAGCTCACTAGGACAGGGCGGCTCTGGGGCCAACGTCCTGACTTTC.

The CDR3 sequence is CASSYGTRGEHTEAFF. The CDR3 DNA sequence: TGTGCCAGCAGTTACGGGACTCGGGGGGAGCACACTGAAGCTTTCTTT. The chain uses TRBV6-5 and TRBJ1-1, with D perhaps matching TRBD1 (5 bases). Trimming removed 2 bases at V and 3 bases at J, with 16 bases between. The CDR3 consists of 16 residues. Germline V lookup: CDR1 MNHEY, CDR2 SVGAGI.

V gene TRBV28 combines with J gene TRBJ1-6, with 7 bases aligning to TRBD1. This CDR3 has 15 amino acids. V was pared by 3 bases and J by 9 bases, with 8 bases of the junction left unmatched. From germline, CDR1 is MDHEN and CDR2 SYDVKM. DNA of the CDR3: TGTGCCAGCAGTTTTCGACAGGGCTTCGGTTCACCCCTCCACTTT. Translating gives CASSFRQGFGSPLHF.

V usage is TRBV28 and J usage is TRBJ1-4; no clear D gene. The length of the CDR3 is 12 residues. With 8 bases removed from V and 0 bases from J, the gap between germline ends came to 4 bases. Germline V gene lookup returns CDR1 MDHEN and CDR2 SYDVKM. CDR3 in DNA: TGTGCCAGCTACACAACTAATGAAAAACTGTTTTTT. Encoded protein: CASYTTNEKLFF.